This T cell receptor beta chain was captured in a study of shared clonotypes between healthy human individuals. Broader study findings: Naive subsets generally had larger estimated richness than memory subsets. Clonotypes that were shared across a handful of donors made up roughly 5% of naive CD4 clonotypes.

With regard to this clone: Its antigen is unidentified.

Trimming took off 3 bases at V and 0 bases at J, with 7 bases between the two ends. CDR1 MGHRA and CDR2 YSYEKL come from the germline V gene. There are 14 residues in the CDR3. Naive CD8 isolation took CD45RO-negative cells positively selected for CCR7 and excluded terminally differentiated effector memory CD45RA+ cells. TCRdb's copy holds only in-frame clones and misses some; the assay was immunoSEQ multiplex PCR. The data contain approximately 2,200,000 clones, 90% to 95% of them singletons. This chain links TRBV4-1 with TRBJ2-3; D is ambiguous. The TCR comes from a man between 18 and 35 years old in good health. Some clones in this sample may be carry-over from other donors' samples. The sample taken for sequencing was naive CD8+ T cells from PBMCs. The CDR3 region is CASSHRRSTDTQYF. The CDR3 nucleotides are TGCGCCAGCAGCCATCGGAGAAGCACAGATACGCAGTATTTT.